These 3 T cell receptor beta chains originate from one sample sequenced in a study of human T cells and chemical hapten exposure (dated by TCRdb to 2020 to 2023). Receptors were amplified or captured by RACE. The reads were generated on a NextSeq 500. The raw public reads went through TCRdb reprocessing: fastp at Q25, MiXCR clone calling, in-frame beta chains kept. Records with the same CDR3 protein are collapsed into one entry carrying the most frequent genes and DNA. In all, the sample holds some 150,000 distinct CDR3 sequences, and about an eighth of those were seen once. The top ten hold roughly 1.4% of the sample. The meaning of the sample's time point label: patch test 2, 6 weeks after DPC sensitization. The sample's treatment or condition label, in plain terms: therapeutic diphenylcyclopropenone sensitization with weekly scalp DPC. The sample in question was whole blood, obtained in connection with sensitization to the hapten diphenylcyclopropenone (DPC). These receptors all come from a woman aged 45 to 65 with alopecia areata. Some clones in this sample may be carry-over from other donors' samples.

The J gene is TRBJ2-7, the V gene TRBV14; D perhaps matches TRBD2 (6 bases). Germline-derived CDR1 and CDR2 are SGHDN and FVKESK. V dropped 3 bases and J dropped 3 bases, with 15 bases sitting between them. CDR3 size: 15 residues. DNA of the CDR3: TGTGCCAGCAGCCAGGGAAGCGGGTGGCTCTACGAGCAGTACTTC. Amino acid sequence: CASSQGSGWLYEQYF.

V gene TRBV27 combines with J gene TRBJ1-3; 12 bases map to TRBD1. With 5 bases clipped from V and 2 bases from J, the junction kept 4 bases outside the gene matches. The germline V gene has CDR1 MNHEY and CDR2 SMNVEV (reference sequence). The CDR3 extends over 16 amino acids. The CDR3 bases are TGTGCCAGCAGTCCATGGGACAGGGGGCCTGGAAACACCATATATTTT. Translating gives CASSPWDRGPGNTIYF.

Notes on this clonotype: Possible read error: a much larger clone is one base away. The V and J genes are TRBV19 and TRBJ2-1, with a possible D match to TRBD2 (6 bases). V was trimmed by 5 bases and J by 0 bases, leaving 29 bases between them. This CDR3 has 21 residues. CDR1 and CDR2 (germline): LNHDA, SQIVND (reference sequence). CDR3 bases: TGTGCCAGTAGTGCTATCGATTGGCTAGCGAGAGGCCTGAGCTCCTACAATGAGCAGTTCTTC. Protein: CASSAIDWLARGLSSYNEQFF.